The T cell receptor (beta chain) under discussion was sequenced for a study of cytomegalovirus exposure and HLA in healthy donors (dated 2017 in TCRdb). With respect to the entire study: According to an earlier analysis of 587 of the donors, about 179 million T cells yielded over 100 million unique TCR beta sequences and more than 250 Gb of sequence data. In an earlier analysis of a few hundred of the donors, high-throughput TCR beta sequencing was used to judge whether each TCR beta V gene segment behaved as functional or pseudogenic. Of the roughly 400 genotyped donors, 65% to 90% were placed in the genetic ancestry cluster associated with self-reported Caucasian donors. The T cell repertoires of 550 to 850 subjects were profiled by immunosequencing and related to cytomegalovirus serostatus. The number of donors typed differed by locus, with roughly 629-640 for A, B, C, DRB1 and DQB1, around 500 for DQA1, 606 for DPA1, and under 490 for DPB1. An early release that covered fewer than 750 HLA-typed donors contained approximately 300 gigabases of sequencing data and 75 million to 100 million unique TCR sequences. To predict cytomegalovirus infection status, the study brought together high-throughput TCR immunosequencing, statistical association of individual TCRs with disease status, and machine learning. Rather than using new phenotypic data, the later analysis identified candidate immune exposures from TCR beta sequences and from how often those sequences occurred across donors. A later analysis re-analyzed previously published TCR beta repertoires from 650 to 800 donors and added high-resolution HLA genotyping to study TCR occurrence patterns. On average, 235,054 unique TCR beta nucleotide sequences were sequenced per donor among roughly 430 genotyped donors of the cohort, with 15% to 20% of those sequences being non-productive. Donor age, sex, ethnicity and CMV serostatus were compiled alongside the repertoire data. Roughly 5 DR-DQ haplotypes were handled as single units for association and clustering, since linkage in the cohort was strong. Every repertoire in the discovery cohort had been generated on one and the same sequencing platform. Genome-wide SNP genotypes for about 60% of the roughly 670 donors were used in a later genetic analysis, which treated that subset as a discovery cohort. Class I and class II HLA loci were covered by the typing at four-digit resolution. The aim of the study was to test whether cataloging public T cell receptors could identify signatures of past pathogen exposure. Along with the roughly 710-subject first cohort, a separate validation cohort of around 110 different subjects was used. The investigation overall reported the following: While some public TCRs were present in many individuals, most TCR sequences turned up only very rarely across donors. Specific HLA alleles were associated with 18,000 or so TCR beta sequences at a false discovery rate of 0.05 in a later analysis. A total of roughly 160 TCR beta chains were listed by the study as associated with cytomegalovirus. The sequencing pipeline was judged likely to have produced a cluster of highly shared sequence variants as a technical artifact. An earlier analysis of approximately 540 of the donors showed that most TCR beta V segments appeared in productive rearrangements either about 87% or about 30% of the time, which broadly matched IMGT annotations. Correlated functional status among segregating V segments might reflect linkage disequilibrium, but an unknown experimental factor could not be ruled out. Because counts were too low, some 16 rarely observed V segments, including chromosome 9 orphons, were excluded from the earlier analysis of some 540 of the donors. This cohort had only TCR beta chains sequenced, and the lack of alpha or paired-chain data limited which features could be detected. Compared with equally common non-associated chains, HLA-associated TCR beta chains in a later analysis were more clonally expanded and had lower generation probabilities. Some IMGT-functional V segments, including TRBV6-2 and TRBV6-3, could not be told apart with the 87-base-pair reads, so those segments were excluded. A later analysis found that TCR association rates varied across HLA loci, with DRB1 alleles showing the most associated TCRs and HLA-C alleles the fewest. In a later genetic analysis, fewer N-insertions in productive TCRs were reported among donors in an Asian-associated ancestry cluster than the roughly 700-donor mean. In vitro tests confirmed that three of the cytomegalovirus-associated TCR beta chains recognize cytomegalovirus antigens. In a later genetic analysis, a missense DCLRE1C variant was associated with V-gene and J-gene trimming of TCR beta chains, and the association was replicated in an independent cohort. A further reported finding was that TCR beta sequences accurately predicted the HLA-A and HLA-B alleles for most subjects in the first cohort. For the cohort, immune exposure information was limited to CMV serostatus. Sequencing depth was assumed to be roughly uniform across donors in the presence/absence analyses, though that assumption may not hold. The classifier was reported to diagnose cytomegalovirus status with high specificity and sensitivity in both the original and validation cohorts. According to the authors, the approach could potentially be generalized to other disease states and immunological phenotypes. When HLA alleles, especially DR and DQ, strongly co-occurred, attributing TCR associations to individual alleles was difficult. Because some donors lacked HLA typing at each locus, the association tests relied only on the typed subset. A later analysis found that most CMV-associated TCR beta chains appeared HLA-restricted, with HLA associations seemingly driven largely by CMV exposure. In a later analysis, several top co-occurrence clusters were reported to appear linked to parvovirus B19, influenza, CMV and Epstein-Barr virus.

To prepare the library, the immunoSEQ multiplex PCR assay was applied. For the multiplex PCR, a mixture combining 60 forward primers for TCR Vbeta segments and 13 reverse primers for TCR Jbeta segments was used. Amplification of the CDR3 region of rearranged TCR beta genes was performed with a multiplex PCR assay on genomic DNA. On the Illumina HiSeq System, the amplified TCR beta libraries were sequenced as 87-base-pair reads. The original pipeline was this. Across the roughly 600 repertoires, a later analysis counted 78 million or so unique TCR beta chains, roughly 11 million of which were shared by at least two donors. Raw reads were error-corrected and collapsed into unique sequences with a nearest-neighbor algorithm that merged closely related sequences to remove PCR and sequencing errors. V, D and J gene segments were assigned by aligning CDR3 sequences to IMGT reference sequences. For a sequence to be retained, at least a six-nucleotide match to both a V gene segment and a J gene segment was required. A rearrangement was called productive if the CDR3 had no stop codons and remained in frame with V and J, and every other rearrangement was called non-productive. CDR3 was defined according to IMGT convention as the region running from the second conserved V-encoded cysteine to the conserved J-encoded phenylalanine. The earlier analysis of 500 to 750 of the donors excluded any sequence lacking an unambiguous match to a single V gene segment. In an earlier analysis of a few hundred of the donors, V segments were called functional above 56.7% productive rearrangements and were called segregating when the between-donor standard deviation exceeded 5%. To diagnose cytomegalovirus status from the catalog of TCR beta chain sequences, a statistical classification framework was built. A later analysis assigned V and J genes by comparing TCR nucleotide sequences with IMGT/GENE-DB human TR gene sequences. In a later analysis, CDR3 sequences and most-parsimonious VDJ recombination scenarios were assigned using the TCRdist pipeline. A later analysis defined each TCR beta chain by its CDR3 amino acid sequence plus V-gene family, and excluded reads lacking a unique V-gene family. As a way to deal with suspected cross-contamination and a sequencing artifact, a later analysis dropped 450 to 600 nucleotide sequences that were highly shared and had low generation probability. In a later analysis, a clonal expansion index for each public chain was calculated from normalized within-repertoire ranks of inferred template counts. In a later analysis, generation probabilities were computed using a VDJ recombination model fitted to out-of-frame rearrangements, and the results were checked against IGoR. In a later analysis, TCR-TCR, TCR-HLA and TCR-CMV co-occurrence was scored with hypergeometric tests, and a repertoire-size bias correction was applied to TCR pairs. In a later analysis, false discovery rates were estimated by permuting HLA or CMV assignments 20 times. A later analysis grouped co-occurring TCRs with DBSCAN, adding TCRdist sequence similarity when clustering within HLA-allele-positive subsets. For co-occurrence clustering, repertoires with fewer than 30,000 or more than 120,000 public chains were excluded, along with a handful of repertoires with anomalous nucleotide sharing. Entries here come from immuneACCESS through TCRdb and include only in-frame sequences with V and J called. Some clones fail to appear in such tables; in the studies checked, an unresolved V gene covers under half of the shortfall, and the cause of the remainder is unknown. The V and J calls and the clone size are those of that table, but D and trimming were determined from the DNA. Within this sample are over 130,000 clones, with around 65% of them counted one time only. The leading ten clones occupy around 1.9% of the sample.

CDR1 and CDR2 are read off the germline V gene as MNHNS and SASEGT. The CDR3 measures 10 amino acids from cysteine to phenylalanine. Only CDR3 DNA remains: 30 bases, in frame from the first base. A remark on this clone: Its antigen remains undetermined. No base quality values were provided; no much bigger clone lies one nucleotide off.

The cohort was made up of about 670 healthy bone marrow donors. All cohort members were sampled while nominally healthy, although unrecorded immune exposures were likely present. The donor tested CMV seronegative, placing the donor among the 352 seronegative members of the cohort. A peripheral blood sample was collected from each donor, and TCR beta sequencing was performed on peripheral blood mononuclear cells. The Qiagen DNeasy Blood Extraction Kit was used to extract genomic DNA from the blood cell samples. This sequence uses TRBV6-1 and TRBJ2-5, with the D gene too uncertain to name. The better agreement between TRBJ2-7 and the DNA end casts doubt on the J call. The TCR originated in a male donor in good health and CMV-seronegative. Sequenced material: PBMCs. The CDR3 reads CASSNYEQYF. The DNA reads TGTGCCAGCAGTAACTACGAGCAGTACTTC.